Below are 9 T cell receptor beta chains sequenced from a single sample in a study of neurological immune-mediated disorders. TCRdb independently ran MiXCR on the 5' RACE reads; one entry per CDR3 protein. This table has about 44,000 distinct CDR3 sequences, about 6% appearing once. The sequenced sample was CD4+ T cells from blood. All receptors derive from a woman aged 40 to 50 in good health.

Ten or more counts support this clonotype. The V call is TRBV29-1, the J call TRBJ2-7, with D tentatively TRBD1 or TRBD2 (5 bases each). The CDR3 contains 12 residues. CDR1 SQVTM and CDR2 ANQGSEA come from the germline V gene. Between the trimmed V and J ends, which lost 4 bases and 4 bases, there was a span of 11 bases. The CDR3 DNA is TGCAGCGTTGCCCCCGAGGGGTACGAGCAGTACTTC. Translated: CSVAPEGYEQYF.

This clonotype occurred many times. The chain combines TRBV20-1 with TRBJ2-3, with D uncertain. Trimming pared 8 bases from V and 8 bases from J, leaving 14 bases between. Germline CDR1 reads DFQATT; CDR2 reads SNEGSKA (reference sequence). The CDR3 has 11 amino acids. CDR3 sequence reads: CSCSTPSTQYF. The DNA of the CDR3 is TGCAGTTGCTCCACCCCTAGTACGCAGTATTTT.

This clonotype has ten or more counts. The CDR3 coding sequence is TGTGCCAGCCAGCTCGGGGGAATCGTCAAAAACATTCAGTACTTC. Translating gives CASQLGGIVKNIQYF. V is TRBV6-7 and J is TRBJ2-4; D is perhaps TRBD2 (6 bases). TRBV6-7 is sorted into the ORF group, with uncertain function. The CDR3 is 15 amino acids. V shed 8 bases and J shed 3 bases, with 17 bases lying between them.

Many counts were recorded for this clonotype. This chain connects TRBV6-5 to TRBJ1-1, with D tentatively TRBD1 (6 bases). Germline V gene lookup returns CDR1 MNHEY and CDR2 SVGAGI. This CDR3 region has 16 residues. V was trimmed by 0 bases and J by 5 bases, leaving 16 bases between them. CDR3 sequence reads: CASSYSGAGVVTEAFF. CDR3 DNA sequence: TGTGCCAGCAGTTACTCGGGCGCAGGGGTGGTAACTGAAGCTTTCTTT.

The table lists this clonotype with many counts. As DNA, the CDR3 is TGCAGTGCCCCCAGACAGCGCTCGGGACTAGCACTAGATACGCAGTATTTT. Protein sequence: CSAPRQRSGLALDTQYF. V and J are TRBV20-1 and TRBJ2-3, with 9 bases aligning to TRBD2. CDR1 and CDR2 (germline): DFQATT, SNEGSKA (reference sequence). Trimming took 6 bases from V and 5 from J; bases not matched to a gene: 18. The length of the CDR3 is 17 residues.

The chain links TRBV29-1 to TRBJ2-7, with TRBD2 identical over 13 bases. Germline V lookup: CDR1 SQVTM, CDR2 ANQGSEA. The CDR3 consists of 14 residues. J was trimmed by 3 bases and V by 6 bases; bases with no gene match: 5. In nucleotides, the CDR3 is TGCAGCGTCCCCGGGACTAGCGGGAACTACGAGCAGTACTTC. Protein product: CSVPGTSGNYEQYF.

At least ten counts were recorded for this clonotype. The V and J genes are TRBV12-3 or TRBV12-4 and TRBJ2-2; possible D gene TRBD2, 6 bases. Trimming stripped 2 bases from V and 6 bases from J, with 16 bases between. The CDR3 runs 16 residues. CDR3 protein: CASSLPHPGDPGELFF. CDR3 coding DNA: TGTGCCAGCAGTTTACCCCATCCGGGAGACCCCGGGGAGCTGTTTTTT.

The sample holds many counts of this clonotype. The rearrangement uses TRBV29-1 and TRBJ1-1, with D unclear. The V end lost 4 bases, the J end lost 1 base, and 10 bases lay between the germline ends. This CDR3 has 13 amino acids. Germline CDR1 is SQVTM and CDR2 is ANQGSEA. CDR3 bases: TGCAGCGTTGTTGCTACCTCGAACACTGAAGCTTTCTTT. It translates to CSVVATSNTEAFF.

This clonotype was seen at least ten times. V is TRBV20-1 and J is TRBJ2-1; D unresolved. Per the germline V gene, CDR1 is DFQATT and CDR2 is SNEGSKA (reference sequence). The ends were cut back, 2 bases at V and 5 bases at J, with 16 bases in the middle. This CDR3 is built from 15 residues. CDR3 bases: TGCAGTGCTAGATTGGCAGCCTCCCCCAACAATGAGCAGTTCTTC. Amino acid sequence: CSARLAASPNNEQFF.